The sequence of this T cell receptor beta chain was determined in a study of blood T cells in healthy people across ages. Looking at the study overall: Using template switching, researchers captured about one barcoded beta molecule for each two T cells. Study-level findings and limits: The long-lived group displayed more naive CD4+ cells, plus higher diversity, than the aged donors did.

A second PCR of about 6 to 11 cycles used a sample-barcoded 5' primer and a J-beta primer mix. The template-switch adaptor, which had 12 random nucleotides, put a tag on each cDNA molecule. MiXCR, applied by TCRdb to the 5' RACE reads, yields one record per CDR3 protein. This sample has some 1.5 million distinct CDR3 sequences, with about 45% found just once. The CDR3 sequence is 15 residues long. Trimming left V 4 bases short and J 4 bases short, with 15 bases between. From germline, CDR1 is SGHRS and CDR2 YFSETQ. Total RNA was isolated from each sample in quantities of at least 6 micrograms. About this clonotype: Its antigen is still unknown.

The sequenced material came from blood. The sequence was collected from a young woman in good health. V usage is TRBV5-1 and J usage is TRBJ1-5; no clear D. The CDR3: CASSQTEGGNQPQHF. The CDR3, as DNA: TGCGCCAGCAGCCAGACGGAAGGAGGGAATCAGCCCCAGCATTTT.